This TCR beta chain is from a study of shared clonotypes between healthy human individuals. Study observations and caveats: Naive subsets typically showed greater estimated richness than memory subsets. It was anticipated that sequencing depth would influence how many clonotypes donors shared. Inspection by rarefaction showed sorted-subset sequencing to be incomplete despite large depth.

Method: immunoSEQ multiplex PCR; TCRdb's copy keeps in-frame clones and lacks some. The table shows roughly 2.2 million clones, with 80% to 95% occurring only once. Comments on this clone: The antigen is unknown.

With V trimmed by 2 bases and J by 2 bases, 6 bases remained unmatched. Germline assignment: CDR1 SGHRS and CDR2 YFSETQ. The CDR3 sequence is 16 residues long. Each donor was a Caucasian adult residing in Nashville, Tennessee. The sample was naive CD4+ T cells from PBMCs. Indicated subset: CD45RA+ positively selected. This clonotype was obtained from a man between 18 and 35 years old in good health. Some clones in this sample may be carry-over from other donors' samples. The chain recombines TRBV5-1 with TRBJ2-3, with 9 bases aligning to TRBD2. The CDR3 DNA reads TGCGCCAGCAGCTTCGGGCAGCGGGGGGACACAGATACGCAGTATTTT. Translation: CASSFGQRGDTDTQYF.